The clone carrying this T cell receptor (beta chain) was counted ten times or more. These data come from a study of identical twins. CDR1 is SQVTM, CDR2 ANQGSEA, per germline. V lost 5 bases, J lost 2 bases, and 9 bases lay in between. The CDR3 is 12 residues long. Template switching added a universal primer site, and cDNA bore unique molecular identifiers. TCRdb redid the calling of the 5' RACE reads with MiXCR, one entry per CDR3 protein. The data show around 280,000 distinct CDR3 sequences, more than 6.5% seen once. The same sample was also used in a study of yellow fever vaccine responses in identical twins.

Specimen: memory (CD45RO+) T cells sorted from blood. This chain connects TRBV29-1 to TRBJ1-2; D ambiguous. This TCR derives from a woman between 18 and 29 years old in good health. CDR3 in DNA: TGCAGCGTTACCAGACCCAACTATGGCTACACCTTC. Translation: CSVTRPNYGYTF. The variable domain in full, completed from reference TRBV29-1 and TRBJ1-2, reads SAVISQKPSRDICQRGTSLTIQCQVDSQVTMMFWYRQQPGQSLTLIATANQGSEATYESGFVIDKFPISRPNLTFSTLTVSNMSPEDSSIYLCSVTRPNYGYTFGSGTRLTVV.